The 26 T cell receptor beta chains given below trace back to one sample, sequenced in a study of blood T cell repertoires in COVID-19. This table comes from immunoSEQ multiplex PCR, and its TCRdb copy is limited to in-frame clones, with some not included. The sample holds approximately 390,000 clones, nearly 90% seen once. Sequencing was performed on peripheral blood. The receptors here all came from a man younger than 30 with active or convalescent COVID-19.

J is TRBJ2-2 and V is TRBV5-1, with D perhaps TRBD2 (5 bases). Trimming left V 3 bases short and J 4 bases short, with 7 bases between. The CDR3 totals 13 residues. Germline assignment: CDR1 SGHRS and CDR2 YFSETQ. The CDR3 loop is CASSSGGTGELFF. The CDR3 coding sequence is TGCGCCAGCAGCTCTGGAGGCACCGGGGAGCTGTTTTTT.

In this sample, this clone turned up once. V gene TRBV19 combines with J gene TRBJ1-6, with a tentative D call TRBD1 (5 bases). V dropped 9 bases and J dropped 5 bases, with 14 bases sitting between them. The CDR3 contains 14 residues. Germline V gene lookup returns CDR1 LNHDA and CDR2 SQIVND (reference sequence). Here the CDR3 DNA reads TGTGCCAGCCCCCTAGGGGATAATAATTCACCCCTCCACTTT. Protein sequence: CASPLGDNNSPLHF.

The chain combines TRBV4-3 with TRBJ2-7; weak D call: TRBD1 (5 bases). The ends were cut back, 0 bases at V and 3 bases at J, with 6 bases in the middle. The CDR3 spans 13 residues. Germline values: CDR1 LGHNA, CDR2 YSLEER. The CDR3: CASSQDQGYEQYF. The CDR3 DNA reads as TGCGCCAGCAGCCAAGATCAGGGCTACGAGCAGTACTTC.

As regards this clone: This sample includes further DNA sequences coding for the same CDR3. The gene calls are TRBV29-1 and TRBJ2-1, with 8 bases that match TRBD1. Unmatched junction bases numbered 4, after V lost 6 bases and J lost 3 bases. Germline loops: CDR1 SQVTM, CDR2 ANQGSEA. This CDR3 comprises 13 residues. CDR3 bases: TGCAGCGTCGGTACAGGGGGCTACAATGAGCAGTTCTTC. Protein: CSVGTGGYNEQFF.

V usage is TRBV7-9 and J usage is TRBJ1-5; D might be TRBD1 (6 bases). The CDR3 runs 17 residues. The germline V and J ends were trimmed by 1 base and 5 bases, with 18 bases remaining between them. CDR1 is SEHNR, CDR2 FQNEAQ, per germline (reference sequence). This CDR3 reads CASSLVRPGVIHQPQHF. In nucleotides, the CDR3 is TGTGCCAGCAGCTTAGTAAGGCCAGGGGTTATTCATCAGCCCCAGCATTTT.

This rearrangement joins TRBV9 to TRBJ2-1; perhaps TRBD2 as D (6 bases). The CDR3 has 18 amino acids. CDR1 and CDR2 (germline): SGDLS, YYNGEE. With 0 bases removed from V and 6 bases from J, the gap between germline ends came to 22 bases. The CDR3 sequence: CASSVGGSLGSSVNEQFF. CDR3 DNA: TGTGCCAGCAGCGTAGGCGGGTCTTTGGGGTCTAGCGTCAATGAGCAGTTCTTC. Supplemented by reference TRBV9 and TRBJ2-1, the full variable domain reads DSGVTQTPKHLITATGQRVTLRCSPRSGDLSVYWYQQSLDQGLQFLIQYYNGEERAKGNILERFSAQQFPDLHSELNLSSLELGDSALYFCASSVGGSLGSSVNEQFFGPGTRLTVL.

This clone was counted between two and nine times. The V call is TRBV4-3, the J call TRBJ2-6; no firm D call. The germline V gene encodes CDR1 LGHNA and CDR2 YSLEER. The V gene lost 0 bases and the J gene lost 0 bases, with 6 bases spanning the gap. The CDR3 extends over 16 amino acids. The CDR3 protein is CASSQEPGSGANVLTF. CDR3 nucleotides: TGCGCCAGCAGCCAAGAACCGGGCTCTGGGGCCAACGTCCTGACTTTC.

This clone was recorded only once. The J gene is TRBJ2-1, the V gene TRBV6-2 or TRBV6-3; the match to TRBD2 covers 12 bases. CDR1 is MNHEY and CDR2 is SVGEGT in the germline V gene. V trimming: 6 bases; J trimming: 8 bases; junction bases outside the gene matches: 8. The CDR3 covers 15 residues. The DNA for the CDR3 is TGTGCCAGCAGCCAAGGACTAGCGGGACTCTATGAGCAGTTCTTC. As protein: CASSQGLAGLYEQFF.

This clone was detected once. This chain uses TRBV27 with TRBJ2-7, with 7 bases that match TRBD1. CDR3 length: 14 residues. The germline V gene encodes CDR1 MNHEY and CDR2 SMNVEV (reference sequence). The ends lost 6 bases at V and 5 bases at J; junction bases unmatched: 10. The CDR3 bases are TGTGCCAGCAGGCCTACAGGGGTGGGCGACGAGCAGTACTTC. Residues: CASRPTGVGDEQYF.

The V gene is TRBV19, the J gene TRBJ1-1, with D perhaps matching TRBD1 (6 bases). Trimming pared 7 bases from V and 1 base from J, leaving 10 bases between. Germline CDR1 is LNHDA and CDR2 is SQIVND (reference sequence). This CDR3 spans 13 amino acids. Here the CDR3 DNA reads TGTGCCAGTAACCGAGGGGGGAACACTGAAGCTTTCTTT. Encoded protein: CASNRGGNTEAFF.

The rearrangement links TRBV7-2 to TRBJ2-3; a weak D match, TRBD2 (5 bases). This CDR3 contains 14 residues. V was shortened by 4 bases and J by 4 bases, with 12 bases between the two germline ends. Germline V CDR1 and CDR2: SGHTA, FQGNSA. The CDR3 DNA follows: TGTGCCAGCAGCTCCTCCCTGCGGGCAGATACGCAGTATTTT. Encoded protein: CASSSSLRADTQYF.

The chain uses TRBV27 and TRBJ2-7; 7 bases agree with TRBD2. V trimming: 2 bases; J trimming: 3 bases; junction bases outside the gene matches: 1. The germline gives CDR1 MNHEY, CDR2 SMNVEV (reference sequence). This CDR3 comprises 13 residues. The CDR3 loop is CASSLAGDYEQYF. The DNA of the CDR3 is TGTGCCAGCAGTTTAGCGGGGGACTACGAGCAGTACTTC.

The gene calls are TRBV6-5 and TRBJ1-1; TRBD1 agrees at 10 bases. This CDR3 comprises 14 residues. Germline values: CDR1 MNHEY, CDR2 SVGAGI. Losses at the gene ends were 4 bases for V and 7 bases for J; bases not matched to a gene: 6. The CDR3 spells CASSLDRGLNEAFF. Written as DNA, the CDR3 is TGTGCCAGCAGTTTAGACAGGGGGCTCAATGAAGCTTTCTTT.

The chain couples TRBV6-5 to TRBJ1-1; weak D call: TRBD1 (6 bases). CDR1 is MNHEY, CDR2 SVGAGI, per germline. The CDR3 contains 14 residues. Trimming removed 4 bases at V and 6 bases at J, with 15 bases between. In DNA form, the CDR3 reads TGTGCCAGCAGTTTTCGGGGGGCTGAGGCTGAAGCTTTCTTT. Translated: CASSFRGAEAEAFF.

This rearrangement joins TRBV29-1 to TRBJ1-2; D unclear. This CDR3 has 16 amino acids. V lost 6 bases and J 4 bases, leaving 24 bases between the germline ends. Germline values: CDR1 SQVTM, CDR2 ANQGSEA. The CDR3: CSVQTPRERSAYGYTF. The DNA for the CDR3 is TGCAGCGTACAAACCCCTAGGGAGAGGAGCGCCTATGGCTACACCTTC.

The V gene is TRBV28, the J gene TRBJ2-1, with TRBD1 matching 7 bases. The CDR3 runs to 13 residues. V was pared by 3 bases and J by 8 bases, with 4 bases of the junction left unmatched. Per germline, CDR1 MDHEN and CDR2 SYDVKM. CDR3 in amino acids: CASSFSDRDEQFF. The CDR3, as DNA: TGTGCCAGCAGTTTTAGCGACAGGGATGAGCAGTTCTTC.

The chain combines TRBV7-7 with TRBJ2-7, with TRBD1 matching 7 bases. V dropped 2 bases and J dropped 6; count of bases not matched to a gene: 4. This CDR3 is built from 13 residues. Germline V gene sequence: CDR1 SSHAT, CDR2 FNYEAQ (reference sequence). Here the CDR3 reads CASSLTGVGEQYF. The CDR3 region has the DNA TGTGCCAGCAGCTTAACAGGGGTGGGCGAGCAGTACTTC.

The gene calls are TRBV28 and TRBJ2-2; the match to TRBD1 covers 9 bases. The germline CDR1 and CDR2 sequences are MDHEN and SYDVKM. The CDR3 runs 14 residues. With V trimmed by 10 bases and J by 7 bases, 10 bases remained unmatched. CDR3 protein: CATLGTGPHGELFF. CDR3 nucleotide sequence: TGTGCCACCCTGGGGACAGGGCCCCACGGGGAGCTGTTTTTT.

The chain carries TRBV29-1 and TRBJ2-1; TRBD2 matches 9 bases. In germline, CDR1 is SQVTM, CDR2 ANQGSEA. Germline trimming cut 2 bases from V and 7 bases from J; bases unmatched to any gene: 6. The CDR3 is made up of 14 amino acids. CDR3 protein: CSVELAGRMNEQFF. For the CDR3, the DNA is TGCAGCGTTGAACTAGCGGGACGAATGAATGAGCAGTTCTTC.

The chain links TRBV6-6 to TRBJ1-4; 9 bases fit TRBD1. Germline V gene lookup returns CDR1 MNHNY and CDR2 SVGAGI (reference sequence). The CDR3 is made up of 16 amino acids. V was clipped by 0 bases and J by 4 bases; unmatched bases: 3. DNA for the CDR3: TGTGCCAGCAGTTACTCAGGGACAGGGATTAATGAAAAACTGTTTTTT. It specifies CASSYSGTGINEKLFF.

The chain has TRBV20-1 and TRBJ1-2; 8 bases match TRBD1. Germline V gives CDR1 DFQATT, CDR2 SNEGSKA (reference sequence). V dropped 3 bases and J dropped 3; count of bases not matched to a gene: 12. The CDR3 length is 16 residues. CDR3 sequence: CSASDPPGGLHYGYTF. CDR3 in DNA: TGCAGTGCTAGTGATCCCCCAGGGGGCCTCCACTATGGCTACACCTTC.

This sequence joins TRBV14 and TRBJ1-1, with D unresolved. V shed 2 bases and J shed 5 bases, with 9 bases lying between them. The CDR3 has 13 amino acids. Germline V gives CDR1 SGHDN, CDR2 FVKESK. CDR3 in DNA: TGTGCCAGCAGCCAACTTAGAAGTACTGAAGCTTTCTTT. Translated, it gives CASSQLRSTEAFF.

This chain joins TRBV7-8 and TRBJ1-2, with D maybe TRBD1 (6 bases). The CDR3 is 13 amino acids. Germline CDR1 and CDR2: SGHVS and FQNEAQ. The germline V and J ends were trimmed by 5 bases and 8 bases, with 15 bases remaining between them. The CDR3 nucleotides are TGTGCCAGCAGCGCCCGGGTCCAGGGGGGCTACACCTTC. It codes for CASSARVQGGYTF.

V gene TRBV18 combines with J gene TRBJ1-5; D unclear. Germline assignment: CDR1 KGHSH and CDR2 LQKENI. V was trimmed by 6 bases and J by 3 bases, leaving 9 bases between them. This CDR3 region has 13 residues. The CDR3 protein is CASSGRLNQPQHF. In nucleotides, the CDR3 is TGTGCCAGCTCTGGGAGGCTCAATCAGCCCCAGCATTTT. The full variable domain, in which reference TRBV18 and TRBJ1-5 provide the parts outside the CDR3, is NAGVMQNPRHLVRRRGQEARLRCSPMKGHSHVYWYRQLPEEGLKFMVYLQKENIIDESGMPKERFSAEFPKEGPSILRIQQVVRGDSAAYFCASSGRLNQPQHFGDGTRLSIL.

The V and J genes are TRBV28 and TRBJ2-3; 11 bases line up with TRBD2. The CDR3 runs to 15 residues. The J segment lost 3 bases and the V segment lost 4 bases, leaving 3 bases of the junction unmatched. The germline V gene has CDR1 MDHEN and CDR2 SYDVKM. The CDR3 nucleotides read TGTGCCAGCAGTTCAATAGCGGGGGGGACAGATACGCAGTATTTT. It is translated as CASSSIAGGTDTQYF.

The chain combines TRBV4-3 with TRBJ2-1; 8 bases fit TRBD1. The CDR3 is 15 amino acids. With V trimmed by 0 bases and J by 9 bases, 7 bases remained unmatched. The germline gives CDR1 LGHNA, CDR2 YSLEER. The CDR3 DNA reads TGCGCCAGCAGCCAAGATTTAGACAGGGGAGTTGAGCAGTTCTTC. Its translation is CASSQDLDRGVEQFF.